The clone carrying this TCR beta chain was recorded a few times. The data derive from a study of T cell repertoires in cytomegalovirus infection. TCRdb re-called the reads through MiXCR, storing one row per CDR3 protein. Of nearly 650,000 distinct CDR3 sequences listed, 20% to 30% are singletons. Looked up from germline, CDR1 is DFQATT and CDR2 is SNEGSKA (reference sequence). CDR3 size: 13 residues. V was clipped by 5 bases and J by 4 bases, with 12 bases between them. The chain carries TRBV20-1 and TRBJ1-3; D not resolved. The sequenced sample consisted of CD8+ T cells from PBMCs. The receptor's source is a human donor in good health (CMV status not recorded). Some clones in this sample may be carry-over from other donors' samples. This CDR3 is CSAPRASGNTIYF. The CDR3, as DNA: TGCAGTGCTCCCCGGGCGTCGGGAAACACCATATATTTT.